Below are 7 T cell receptor beta chains sequenced from a single sample in a study of T cell responses to AZD1222 COVID-19 vaccine. Measured with immunoSEQ multiplex PCR; TCRdb has only the in-frame clones, and not every one. The sample records some 140,000 clones, 90% being singletons. This specimen was peripheral blood, taken on day 0 of AZD1222 vaccination. Receptors were obtained from an adult in good health.

The chain links TRBV11-2 to TRBJ1-2, with D possibly TRBD1 on 6 matching bases. The CDR3 is 13 amino acids. The V and J ends lost 5 bases and 2 bases respectively, with 9 bases between them. Per the germline V gene, CDR1 is SGHAT and CDR2 is FQNNGV. The CDR3 loop reads CASSRDRNYGYTF. The CDR3 DNA sequence: TGTGCCAGCAGCCGAGACAGGAACTATGGCTACACCTTC. Full variable domain (outside the CDR3, taken from reference TRBV11-2 and TRBJ1-2): EAGVAQSPRYKIIEKRQSVAFWCNPISGHATLYWYQQILGQGPKLLIQFQNNGVVDDSQLPKDRFSAERLKGVDSTLKIQPAKLEDSAVYLCASSRDRNYGYTFGSGTRLTVV.

The rearrangement links TRBV2 to TRBJ2-7, with D unclear. This CDR3 has 14 residues. Trimming removed 2 bases from V and 3 bases from J, with 11 bases in between. Germline V gives CDR1 SNHLY, CDR2 FYNNEI. DNA of the CDR3: TGTGCCAGCAGTGAAAACTTAGGTCTCTACGAGCAGTACTTC. As protein: CASSENLGLYEQYF.

The rearrangement uses TRBV4-3 and TRBJ1-2; D is possibly TRBD1 (5 bases). Germline CDR1 reads LGHNA; CDR2 reads YSLEER. The CDR3 is made up of 15 amino acids. V gave up 3 bases and J gave up 4 bases, with 15 bases separating them. For the CDR3, the DNA is TGCGCCAGCAGCCAGAAGCCCCCCAGGGCCTATGGCTACACCTTC. As protein: CASSQKPPRAYGYTF.

This sequence joins TRBV5-1 and TRBJ2-1; TRBD2 matches at 7 bases. Trimming cost V 5 bases and J 4 bases; bases outside gene matches: 6. The CDR3 is 14 amino acids. Per germline, CDR1 SGHRS and CDR2 YFSETQ. DNA for the CDR3: TGCGCCAGCAGTCGCCTAGCGGTATACAATGAGCAGTTCTTC. This sequence encodes CASSRLAVYNEQFF.

V usage is TRBV3-1 (or the pseudogene TRBV3-2) and J usage is TRBJ1-6; D not certain. Trimming removed 4 bases at V and 4 bases at J, with 23 bases between. Looked up from germline, CDR1 is LGHDT and CDR2 is YNNKEL (reference sequence). This CDR3 contains 19 residues. The DNA for the CDR3 is TGTGCCAGCAGCCGAGCCGAGAGCCAGCCCTTCAATTATAATTCACCCCTCCACTTT. Translation: CASSRAESQPFNYNSPLHF.

The genes are TRBV7-9 and TRBJ2-2, with a weak D call TRBD1 (6 bases). With 4 bases removed from V and 4 bases from J, the gap between germline ends came to 16 bases. Germline loops: CDR1 SEHNR, CDR2 FQNEAQ (reference sequence). The CDR3 spans 16 residues. The CDR3 region has the DNA TGTGCCAGCAGCTCTCAGGGGATTGTCACCACCGGGGAGCTGTTTTTT. Translating it yields CASSSQGIVTTGELFF.

This chain joins TRBV6-2 or TRBV6-3 and TRBJ1-5, with D possibly matching TRBD1 (6 bases). From germline, CDR1 is MNHEY and CDR2 SVGEGT. The CDR3 totals 14 residues. V shed 6 bases and J shed 6 bases, with 15 bases lying between them. The CDR3 DNA is TGTGCCAGCAGCTTAGACAGGTCCATTCAGCCCCAGCATTTT. It yields the protein CASSLDRSIQPQHF.